This T cell receptor (beta chain) was captured in a study of T cell repertoires in cytomegalovirus infection. About the study: Evidence of both CMV infection and a matching HLA type came from public TCR beta signatures.

A single record per CDR3 protein comes from TCRdb applying MiXCR to the reads. Of 380,000 or so distinct CDR3 sequences listed, approximately 35% are singletons. The length of the CDR3 is 15 residues. V gave up 1 base and J gave up 2 bases; unmatched junction bases: 3. Per germline, CDR1 SGHVS and CDR2 FNYEAQ. This clonotype occurred a few times. Its antigen is still unknown. Here the sequenced sample was cultured PBMCs, taken from culture after CMV antigen stimulation. The TCR sequence derives from a human donor in good health (CMV status not recorded). Some clones in this sample may be carry-over from other donors' samples. The V call is TRBV7-6, the J call TRBJ1-1; 8 positions match TRBD1. CDR3 nucleotide sequence: TGTGCCAGCAGCTTAGGAGCAGGGGGCAACACTGAAGCTTTCTTT. Amino acids: CASSLGAGGNTEAFF.